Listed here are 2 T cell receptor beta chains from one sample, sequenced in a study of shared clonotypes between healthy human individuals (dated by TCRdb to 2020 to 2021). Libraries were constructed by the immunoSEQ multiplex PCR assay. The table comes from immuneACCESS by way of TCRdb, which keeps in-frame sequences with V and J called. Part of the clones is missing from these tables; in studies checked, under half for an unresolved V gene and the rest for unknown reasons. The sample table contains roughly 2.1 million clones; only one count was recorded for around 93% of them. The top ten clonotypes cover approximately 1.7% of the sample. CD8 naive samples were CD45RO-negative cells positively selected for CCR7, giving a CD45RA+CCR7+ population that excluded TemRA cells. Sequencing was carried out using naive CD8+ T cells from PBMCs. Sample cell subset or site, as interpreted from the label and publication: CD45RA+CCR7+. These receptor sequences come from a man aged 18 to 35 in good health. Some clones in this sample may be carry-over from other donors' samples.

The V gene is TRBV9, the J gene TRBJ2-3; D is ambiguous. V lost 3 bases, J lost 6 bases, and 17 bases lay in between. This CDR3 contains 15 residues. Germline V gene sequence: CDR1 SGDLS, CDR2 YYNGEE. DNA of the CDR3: TGTGCCAGCAGCGAAAAGCGCGGTCCCCGGGATACGCAGTATTTT. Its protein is CASSEKRGPRDTQYF.

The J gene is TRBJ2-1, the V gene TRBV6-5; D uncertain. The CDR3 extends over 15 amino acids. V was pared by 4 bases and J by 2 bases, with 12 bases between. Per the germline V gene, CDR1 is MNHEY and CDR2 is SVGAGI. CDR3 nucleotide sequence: TGTGCCAGCAGTTGGCGGAGACCCCCCTACAATGAGCAGTTCTTC. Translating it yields CASSWRRPPYNEQFF.